Following are 28 T cell receptor delta chains from one sample sequenced in a study of fetal and pediatric gammadelta thymocytes. TCRdb re-analyzed the reads via CATT. This table holds more than 1,500 delta-chain clones, 13% to 15% found once. Sequenced: Vgamma9Vdelta2 gamma-delta T cells from the thymus. As to subset: sorted CD3+gammadeltaTCR+Vgamma9+Vdelta2+ thymocytes. All receptors derive from a child who underwent cardiac surgery and was recorded as healthy.

This clone was counted once. Other nucleotide sequences from this sample produce the same CDR3. The genes are TRDV2 and TRDJ1; 7 bases map to TRDD3. TCRdb does not report a J gene; here it was assigned by matching the DNA to germline references. The germline gives CDR1 GEAIGNYY, CDR2 EKD. J lost 2 bases, V lost 4 bases, and 18 bases had no gene match. The CDR3 has 18 residues. CDR3 sequence reads: CACDNTTGDPKGTDKLIF. CDR3 coding DNA: TGTGCCTGTGATAATACTACTGGGGACCCAAAAGGGACCGATAAACTCATCTTT.

As to this clone: Possible read error: a much larger clone is one base away. The chain couples TRDV2 to TRDJ2; TRDD3 aligns across 9 bases. As TCRdb names no J gene, one was assigned here on the basis of a DNA match to germline. The V gene end was trimmed by 0 bases and the J gene end by 4 bases; junction bases not matched to a gene: 2. Germline V gives CDR1 GEAIGNYY, CDR2 EKD. This CDR3 contains 15 residues. In DNA, the CDR3 is TGTGCCTGTGACACCATACTGGGGGAGACAGCACAACTCTTCTTT. It specifies CACDTILGETAQLFF.

By share, this clone counts as medium-sized. The J gene is TRDJ3, the V gene TRDV2, with 9 bases aligning to TRDD3. Germline V gene sequence: CDR1 GEAIGNYY, CDR2 EKD. The trim removed 0 bases at V and 0 bases at J, leaving 20 bases unmatched. The CDR3 contains 24 residues. DNA for the CDR3: TGTGCCTGTGACACCGAGGCGACCACGACGGGGATACGGGGGAGCTCCTGGGACACCCGACAGATGTTTTTC. As protein: CACDTEATTTGIRGSSWDTRQMFF.

Notes on this clone: A single base separates this from a much larger clone, so it may be a read error. The J gene is TRDJ1, the V gene TRDV2, with 12 positions matching TRDD3. TCRdb leaves out the J gene; it was filled in here by matching the DNA to germline. The CDR3 totals 18 residues. Germline V CDR1 and CDR2: GEAIGNYY, EKD. V shed 0 bases and J 6 bases; nucleotides not matched to a gene: 13. DNA for the CDR3: TGTGCCTGTGACACCAGGAAGGGCTCACTGGGGGATACCTATAAACTCATCTTT. This sequence encodes CACDTRKGSLGDTYKLIF.

This clone is deemed large. The V and J genes are TRDV2 and TRDJ1; 12 bases align to TRDD3. V was pared by 1 base and J by 3 bases, with 26 bases of the junction left unmatched. Germline V gene lookup returns CDR1 GEAIGNYY and CDR2 EKD. The length of the CDR3 is 23 residues. Here the CDR3 reads CACDTRRPSYGIWGIRLADKLIF. Written as DNA, the CDR3 is TGTGCCTGTGACACGAGACGGCCTTCCTACGGTATCTGGGGGATACGATTGGCCGATAAACTCATCTTT.

As regards this clone: With only one base between it and a far larger clone, this is likely a read error. This chain joins TRDV2 and TRDJ1; no firm D call. Assignment of the J gene here rests on matching the DNA to germline, because TCRdb gives none. CDR3 length: 15 amino acids. V dropped 4 bases and J dropped 0 bases, with 14 bases sitting between them. CDR1 and CDR2 (germline): GEAIGNYY, EKD. The CDR3 spells CACDTVVEDTDKLIF. DNA for the CDR3: TGTGCCTGTGATACCGTGGTAGAGGACACCGATAAACTCATCTTT.

In this sample, this clone is large. The chain couples TRDV2 to TRDJ1; 7 bases agree with TRDD3. Germline assignment: CDR1 GEAIGNYY and CDR2 EKD. With V trimmed by 1 base and J by 4 bases, 14 bases remained unmatched. The CDR3 extends over 17 amino acids. The CDR3 DNA follows: TGTGCCTGTGACACTACTGGGGATAGGAATTTCGGCGATAAACTCATCTTT. Protein sequence: CACDTTGDRNFGDKLIF.

This clone was seen more than once but under ten times. A read error may explain this, as a much larger clone is one base away. V gene TRDV2 combines with J gene TRDJ1; TRDD3 matches at 10 bases. The CDR3 consists of 17 residues. From germline, CDR1 is GEAIGNYY and CDR2 EKD. Written as DNA, the CDR3 is TGTGCCTGTGACACGCTGGGGGATATGAGGTACACCGGTAAACTCATCTTT. Protein: CACDTLGDMRYTGKLIF.

Sample share makes this clone medium-sized. V and J are TRDV2 and TRDJ1; possible D gene TRDD2, 5 bases. The CDR3 covers 19 residues. V gave up 0 bases and J gave up 2 bases, with 24 bases separating them. CDR1 GEAIGNYY and CDR2 EKD come from the germline V gene. Written as DNA, the CDR3 is TGTGCCTGTGACACCGTTACTCACCTACTGCGGGGTAGGACCGATAAACTCATCTTT. This translates into CACDTVTHLLRGRTDKLIF.

The chain has TRDV2 and TRDJ1, with 13 bases that match TRDD3. The J gene, absent from TCRdb, was called here by matching the DNA to germline. The J segment lost 8 bases and the V segment lost 2 bases, leaving 10 bases of the junction unmatched. Germline CDR1 and CDR2: GEAIGNYY and EKD. The CDR3 spans 16 residues. The CDR3 reads CACDRRDWGIRGKLIF. DNA of the CDR3: TGTGCCTGTGACAGGAGGGACTGGGGGATACGCGGGAAACTCATCTTT.

The chain combines TRDV2 with TRDJ3; 11 bases agree with TRDD3. TCRdb supplies no J gene; here it was assigned by aligning the nucleotide sequence to germline. Germline lookup yields CDR1 GEAIGNYY and CDR2 EKD. CDR3 size: 21 residues. The V segment lost 0 bases and the J segment 0 bases; nucleotides outside the gene matches: 9. The CDR3, as DNA: TGTGCCTGTGACACCCATAATGGGGGATACGTTAGCTCCTGGGACACCCGACAGATGTTTTTC. Translation: CACDTHNGGYVSSWDTRQMFF.

As concerns this clone: A much larger clone lies one base from this, so it may be a read error. This rearrangement joins TRDV2 to TRDJ1; unclear D gene. CDR1 is GEAIGNYY, CDR2 EKD, per germline. This CDR3 is 13 amino acids long. Trimming took 1 base from V and 4 from J, leaving 9 bases between them. CDR3 sequence (DNA): TGTGCCTGTGACACTGAGGTGAACGATAAACTCATCTTT. This sequence encodes CACDTEVNDKLIF.

As to this clone: One end of the junction is discordant with germline, which a read error may explain. This chain connects TRDV2 to TRDJ3; 11 bases are shared with TRDD3. In the absence of a J gene in TCRdb, the DNA was matched to germline to assign it here. CDR3 length: 21 residues. CDR1 and CDR2 (germline): GEAIGNYY, EKD. The chain's CDR3 is CAGDKVLGDNRLSWDTRQMFF. DNA for the CDR3: TGTGCCGGTGACAAAGTACTGGGGGATAATCGTCTCTCCTGGGACACCCGACAGATGTTTTTC.

This clone is classed as medium-sized. V is TRDV2 and J is TRDJ1; 13 positions agree with TRDD3. In germline, CDR1 is GEAIGNYY, CDR2 EKD. The CDR3 covers 18 residues. V was pared by 5 bases and J by 0 bases, with 11 bases of the junction left unmatched. The CDR3 sequence: CACVSILGDTPNTDKLIF. CDR3 nucleotides: TGTGCCTGTGTGTCCATACTGGGGGATACGCCGAACACCGATAAACTCATCTTT.

By share, this clone ranks as medium-sized. V and J are TRDV2 and TRDJ1; D is ambiguous. Germline CDR1 is GEAIGNYY and CDR2 is EKD. V lost 3 bases to trimming and J lost 0 bases, with 19 bases between them. The CDR3 has 17 residues. This CDR3 reads CACDPVGLDRYTDKLIF. DNA of the CDR3: TGTGCCTGTGACCCCGTAGGACTTGATCGATACACCGATAAACTCATCTTT.

Of note for this clone: One base away lies a much larger clone, so this may be a sequencing read error. The J gene is TRDJ1, the V gene TRDV2; 11 nucleotides align to TRDD3. Per germline, CDR1 GEAIGNYY and CDR2 EKD. This CDR3 is 18 amino acids long. V lost 0 bases, J lost 13 bases, and 21 bases stayed unmatched. CDR3 DNA: TGTGCCTGTGACACCGGTGAACTTTCGTCGGTACTGGGGGATAAAAACATCTTT. Translation: CACDTGELSSVLGDKNIF.

This clone rates as large. The chain is built from TRDV2 and TRDJ1; the D is unclear. Deletions cut 1 base from V and 1 base from J, with 3 bases between. Germline V lookup: CDR1 GEAIGNYY, CDR2 EKD. This CDR3 is built from 12 residues. The CDR3 coding sequence is TGTGCCTGTGACACTGGCACCGATAAACTCATCTTT. As protein: CACDTGTDKLIF.

As for this clone: A clone one base away is much larger, so this may be a read error. No J gene call was made, and the V gene is TRDV2; TRDD3 is the table's D call and was not checked against the DNA. The length of the CDR3 is 15 residues. Germline CDR1 and CDR2: GEAIGNYY and EKD. The CDR3 sequence: CACDTGDPYTDKRIF. The CDR3, as DNA: TGTGCCTGTGACACTGGGGACCCTTACACCGATAAACGCATCTTT.

This clone qualifies as medium-sized. The chain recombines TRDV2 with TRDJ1; TRDD3 matches at 10 bases. In the absence of a J gene in TCRdb, the DNA was matched to germline to assign it here. Germline V lookup: CDR1 GEAIGNYY, CDR2 EKD. The CDR3 sequence is 15 residues long. J lost 8 bases, V lost 3 bases, and 11 bases had no gene match. DNA of the CDR3: TGTGCCTGTGACTCTCCCGTACTGGGGGATCGGAAACTCATCTTT. It translates to CACDSPVLGDRKLIF.

Turning to this clone: A far larger clone is one base from this, pointing to a likely read error. The J segment was not called; the V segment is TRDV2; TRDD3, as called in the table, went unchecked against the DNA. The CDR3 is 18 amino acids. Germline V CDR1 and CDR2: GEAIGNYY, EKD. The CDR3 is CACDRSLPIKVLGDKLIF. The CDR3 coding sequence is TGTGCCTGTGACCGAAGCCTTCCTATTAAAGTACTGGGGGATAAACTCATCTTC.

By share of the sample, this clone is large. The rearrangement links TRDV1 to TRDJ1; 8 nucleotides agree with TRDD3. This CDR3 contains 20 residues. The germline V gene encodes CDR1 TSWWSYY and CDR2 QGS. Trimming took 10 bases from V and 7 from J; bases not matched to a gene: 32. For the CDR3, the DNA is TGTGCTCCCCTCGGGGGGTTTTCGACAAAGCAATGGGGGATTCCTGTTAAACTCATCTTT. This encodes CAPLGGFSTKQWGIPVKLIF.

In this sample, this clone is medium-sized. This sequence joins TRDV2 and TRDJ1; 11 bases match TRDD3. This CDR3 is built from 16 residues. Trimming at V came to 0 bases and at J to 4 bases, leaving 6 bases not matched to a gene. Germline V CDR1 and CDR2: GEAIGNYY, EKD. The CDR3 DNA sequence: TGTGCCTGTGACACCCCCCTGGGGGATACATACGATAAACTCATCTTT. Translated, it gives CACDTPLGDTYDKLIF.

Concerning this clone itself: A read error may be the cause here, since a much bigger clone is one base away. The chain has TRDV2 and TRDJ1; TRDD3 aligns across 9 bases. TCRdb supplies no J gene; here it was assigned by aligning the nucleotide sequence to germline. CDR1 and CDR2 (germline): GEAIGNYY, EKD. The CDR3 contains 20 residues. J lost 4 bases, V lost 0 bases, and 20 bases had no gene match. CDR3 in DNA: TGTGCCTGTGACACCGGAAGAGCTGGGGGATTGGTCCTGCTCAACGATAAACTCATCTTT. As protein: CACDTGRAGGLVLLNDKLIF.

A word on this clone: A much larger clonotype is one base distant, so this may be a read error. The V gene is TRDV2, the J gene TRDJ1; TRDD3 matches 12 bases. In the absence of a J gene in TCRdb, the DNA was matched to germline to assign it here. The CDR3 runs 20 residues. V lost 0 bases to trimming and J lost 0 bases; unmatched junction nucleotides: 13. The V gene's germline CDR1 is GEAIGNYY and CDR2 EKD. This CDR3 reads CACDTVGAGGYVGDTDKLIF. CDR3 nucleotide sequence: TGTGCCTGTGACACCGTCGGTGCTGGGGGATACGTGGGAGACACCGATAAACTCATCTTT.

By sample fraction, this clone is medium-sized (0.01 to 0.1%). The chain is built from TRDV2 and TRDJ1, with 10 bases lining up with TRDD3. Per germline, CDR1 GEAIGNYY and CDR2 EKD. The junction had 3 bases not matched to a gene; V was cut back by 0 bases and J by 0 bases. The CDR3 covers 16 residues. CDR3 DNA: TGTGCCTGTGACACCTTTACTGGGGGATACACCGATAAACTCATCTTT. Amino acids: CACDTFTGGYTDKLIF.

This clone was found a few times. The genes are TRDV2 and TRDJ1; the match to TRDD3 covers 8 bases. Since TCRdb gives no J gene, matching the DNA to germline was used here to assign it. Germline CDR1 GEAIGNYY, CDR2 EKD. The CDR3 has 23 residues. V lost 1 base, J lost 0 bases, and 27 bases stayed unmatched. The CDR3 DNA follows: TGTGCCTGTGACACTAAACCTCGTACTGGGGGGGTGTCGGGTCGATCGTACACCGATAAACTCATCTTT. Its protein product is CACDTKPRTGGVSGRSYTDKLIF.

A word on this clone: With a far larger clone one base away, a read error is the likely cause. V and J are TRDV2 and TRDJ1; 12 nucleotides line up with TRDD3. Here the J gene came from matching the DNA to germline, since TCRdb omits it. The CDR3 is 14 residues long. Germline V lookup: CDR1 GEAIGNYY, CDR2 EKD. J was trimmed by 10 bases and V by 8 bases; bases with no gene match: 13. The CDR3: CAYGLWGIRDLLIF. DNA of the CDR3: TGTGCCTATGGCCTCTGGGGGATACGCGATTTACTCATCTTT.

This clone was picked up one time. The genes are TRDV2 and TRDJ1; perhaps TRDD3 as D (6 bases). TCRdb leaves out the J gene; it was filled in here by matching the DNA to germline. Per the germline V gene, CDR1 is GEAIGNYY and CDR2 is EKD. Deletions cut 3 bases from V and 0 bases from J, with 13 bases between. This CDR3 is built from 15 residues. CDR3 sequence (DNA): TGTGCCTGTGACTGTGGGGGCAGAAACACCGATAAACTCATCTTT. The encoded protein is CACDCGGRNTDKLIF.